These T cell receptor beta chains were read from a single sample in a study of neurological immune-mediated disorders. One entry per CDR3 protein, called by TCRdb with MiXCR from the 5' RACE reads. Counted here are tens of thousands of distinct CDR3 sequences, 24% occurring once; the ten biggest clones make up 4.6%. The sequencing input was PBMCs. All receptors come from a man between 60 and 70 years old with HTLV-1-associated myelopathy (HAM/TSP). CDR3s include the opening cysteine and the closing phenylalanine or tryptophan. The order of the fields is CDR3 protein, CDR3 DNA, D gene, CDR3 length, clone size, J gene, V gene. The D gene is left open where the match is weak. The size of a clone is reported for some rows only, either as once, few or many, or as a class for expanded clones.

CDR3aa: CASSPTSTDTQYF
CDR3nt: TGTGCCAGCTCACCCACGTCGACAGATACGCAGTATTTT
d_gene: -
len: 13
abundance: -
j_gene: TRBJ2-3
v_gene: TRBV18

CDR3aa: CATSSLAANSYNEQFF
CDR3nt: TGTGCCACCAGCAGTCTAGCGGCCAACTCCTACAATGAGCAGTTCTTC
d_gene: TRBD2
len: 16
abundance: -
j_gene: TRBJ2-1
v_gene: TRBV15

CDR3aa: CASSSGQTSTDTQYF
CDR3nt: TGTGCCAGCAGTTCGGGACAGACTAGCACAGATACGCAGTATTTT
d_gene: TRBD1
len: 15
abundance: many
j_gene: TRBJ2-3
v_gene: TRBV27

CDR3aa: CASSARGAKETQYF
CDR3nt: TGTGCCAGCAGCGCCAGGGGGGCGAAAGAGACCCAGTACTTC
d_gene: -
len: 14
abundance: -
j_gene: TRBJ2-5
v_gene: TRBV12-3/TRBV12-4

CDR3aa: CASSQWQTGELFF
CDR3nt: TGTGCCAGCAGCCAATGGCAGACCGGGGAGCTGTTTTTT
d_gene: -
len: 13
abundance: many
j_gene: TRBJ2-2
v_gene: TRBV14

CDR3aa: CASSPGGPETQYF
CDR3nt: TGTGCCAGCAGTCCGGGAGGGCCGGAGACCCAGTACTTC
d_gene: TRBD2
len: 13
abundance: many
j_gene: TRBJ2-5
v_gene: TRBV28

CDR3aa: CASTSTGGGELFF
CDR3nt: TGTGCCAGCACTTCTACTGGAGGCGGGGAGCTGTTTTTT
d_gene: -
len: 13
abundance: many
j_gene: TRBJ2-2
v_gene: TRBV12-3/TRBV12-4

CDR3aa: CASSDQGQPQETQYF
CDR3nt: TGTGCCAGCAGCGATCAAGGACAGCCCCAAGAGACCCAGTACTTC
d_gene: -
len: 15
abundance: many
j_gene: TRBJ2-5
v_gene: TRBV2

CDR3aa: CASSPGQGSNEKLFF
CDR3nt: TGCGCCAGCAGCCCAGGACAGGGGAGTAATGAAAAACTGTTTTTT
d_gene: TRBD1
len: 15
abundance: many
j_gene: TRBJ1-4
v_gene: TRBV5-1

CDR3aa: CASSWTISSYNEQFF
CDR3nt: TGCGCCAGCAGCTGGACTATCAGCTCCTACAATGAGCAGTTCTTC
d_gene: -
len: 15
abundance: many
j_gene: TRBJ2-1
v_gene: TRBV5-1

CDR3aa: CASTSSRRTEAFF
CDR3nt: TGTGCCAGCACGTCATCAAGGCGCACTGAAGCTTTCTTT
d_gene: -
len: 13
abundance: medium-sized
j_gene: TRBJ1-1
v_gene: TRBV12-3/TRBV12-4

CDR3aa: CSARGQGVGGYTF
CDR3nt: TGCAGTGCTAGAGGGCAGGGGGTCGGTGGCTACACCTTC
d_gene: TRBD1
len: 13
abundance: many
j_gene: TRBJ1-2
v_gene: TRBV20-1

CDR3aa: CSASRTGSTDTQYF
CDR3nt: TGCAGTGCTAGCAGGACAGGTAGCACAGATACGCAGTATTTT
d_gene: TRBD1
len: 14
abundance: many
j_gene: TRBJ2-3
v_gene: TRBV20-1

CDR3aa: CSAIRGTRTDTQYF
CDR3nt: TGCAGTGCTATACGAGGGACTCGCACAGATACGCAGTATTTT
d_gene: -
len: 14
abundance: -
j_gene: TRBJ2-3
v_gene: TRBV20-1

CDR3aa: CASSSTLPGYNEQFF
CDR3nt: TGCGCCAGCAGCTCGACTCTACCTGGCTACAATGAGCAGTTCTTC
d_gene: -
len: 15
abundance: -
j_gene: TRBJ2-1
v_gene: TRBV7-2

CDR3aa: CASRPGGGEQFF
CDR3nt: TGTGCCAGCAGGCCTGGGGGGGGAGAGCAGTTCTTC
d_gene: TRBD2
len: 12
abundance: -
j_gene: TRBJ2-1
v_gene: TRBV6-5

CDR3aa: CASSPIGQAEAFF
CDR3nt: TGCGCCAGCAGCCCTATAGGACAGGCTGAAGCTTTCTTT
d_gene: TRBD1
len: 13
abundance: -
j_gene: TRBJ1-1
v_gene: TRBV5-1

CDR3aa: CASSVWAESSGANVLTF
CDR3nt: TGTGCCAGCAGCGTATGGGCCGAAAGCTCTGGGGCCAACGTCCTGACTTTC
d_gene: -
len: 17
abundance: many
j_gene: TRBJ2-6
v_gene: TRBV9

CDR3aa: CASSVWRGLLNTEAFF
CDR3nt: TGTGCCAGCAGCGTCTGGAGGGGGCTGTTGAACACTGAAGCTTTCTTT
d_gene: TRBD1
len: 16
abundance: many
j_gene: TRBJ1-1
v_gene: TRBV7-9

CDR3aa: CSARIGTSGGGTNEQFF
CDR3nt: TGCAGTGCTCGAATAGGGACTAGCGGGGGGGGTACAAATGAGCAGTTCTTC
d_gene: TRBD2
len: 17
abundance: many
j_gene: TRBJ2-1
v_gene: TRBV20-1

CDR3aa: CASSSTSGVSYEQYF
CDR3nt: TGTGCCAGCAGTTCGACTAGCGGCGTCTCCTACGAGCAGTACTTC
d_gene: TRBD2
len: 15
abundance: many
j_gene: TRBJ2-7
v_gene: TRBV6-2/TRBV6-3

CDR3aa: CASSETTGGNREKLFF
CDR3nt: TGTGCCAGCAGTGAGACTACAGGGGGCAATCGCGAAAAACTGTTTTTT
d_gene: TRBD1
len: 16
abundance: many
j_gene: TRBJ1-4
v_gene: TRBV2

CDR3aa: CSARAHGQGTSSYNSPLHF
CDR3nt: TGCAGTGCTAGAGCCCACGGACAGGGCACAAGCTCCTATAATTCACCCCTCCACTTT
d_gene: TRBD1
len: 19
abundance: many
j_gene: TRBJ1-6
v_gene: TRBV20-1

CDR3aa: CASSPVDESRQFF
CDR3nt: TGTGCCAGCAGCCCCGTGGACGAGAGTAGGCAGTTCTTC
d_gene: -
len: 13
abundance: many
j_gene: TRBJ2-1
v_gene: TRBV6-1

CDR3aa: CSGSLAGEETQYF
CDR3nt: TGCAGTGGGTCGCTAGCGGGGGAGGAGACCCAGTACTTC
d_gene: TRBD2
len: 13
abundance: many
j_gene: TRBJ2-5
v_gene: TRBV20-1

CDR3aa: CAISDLRSSYEQYF
CDR3nt: TGTGCCATCAGTGACCTCCGGAGCTCCTACGAGCAGTACTTC
d_gene: -
len: 14
abundance: -
j_gene: TRBJ2-7
v_gene: TRBV10-3

CDR3aa: CASSLVLAGGVDEQFF
CDR3nt: TGCGCCAGCAGCTTGGTTCTAGCGGGAGGTGTGGATGAGCAGTTCTTC
d_gene: TRBD2
len: 16
abundance: many
j_gene: TRBJ2-1
v_gene: TRBV5-1

CDR3aa: CATSRDGAYEQYF
CDR3nt: TGTGCCACCAGCAGAGATGGGGCCTACGAGCAGTACTTC
d_gene: -
len: 13
abundance: -
j_gene: TRBJ2-7
v_gene: TRBV15

CDR3aa: CSARRQGGVKFGYTF
CDR3nt: TGCAGTGCTAGGAGACAGGGGGGAGTTAAGTTTGGCTACACCTTC
d_gene: TRBD1
len: 15
abundance: many
j_gene: TRBJ1-2
v_gene: TRBV20-1

CDR3aa: CAISGPERGSTDTQYF
CDR3nt: TGTGCCATCAGCGGCCCCGAGAGGGGAAGCACAGATACGCAGTATTTT
d_gene: -
len: 16
abundance: many
j_gene: TRBJ2-3
v_gene: TRBV10-3

CDR3aa: CASSSGTSGSGETQYF
CDR3nt: TGCGCCAGCAGCTCCGGGACTAGCGGGAGCGGCGAGACCCAGTACTTC
d_gene: TRBD2
len: 16
abundance: many
j_gene: TRBJ2-5
v_gene: TRBV5-1

CDR3aa: CSARVAGVTGELFF
CDR3nt: TGCAGTGCTAGAGTAGCGGGGGTCACCGGGGAGCTGTTTTTT
d_gene: TRBD2
len: 14
abundance: many
j_gene: TRBJ2-2
v_gene: TRBV20-1

CDR3aa: CASSLVRVGDEQYF
CDR3nt: TGCGCCAGCAGCTTGGTCAGGGTCGGGGACGAGCAGTACTTC
d_gene: -
len: 14
abundance: many
j_gene: TRBJ2-7
v_gene: TRBV5-1

CDR3aa: CASSPVNGQDYGYTF
CDR3nt: TGCGCCAGCAGCCCGGTAAACGGACAGGATTATGGCTACACCTTC
d_gene: TRBD1
len: 15
abundance: -
j_gene: TRBJ1-2
v_gene: TRBV5-1

CDR3aa: CASSSPGLYTQYF
CDR3nt: TGCGCCAGCAGCTCGCCGGGACTTTATACGCAGTATTTT
d_gene: -
len: 13
abundance: once
j_gene: TRBJ2-3
v_gene: TRBV5-1

CDR3aa: CSVAGVGELFF
CDR3nt: TGCAGCGTAGCAGGGGTCGGGGAGCTGTTTTTT
d_gene: -
len: 11
abundance: -
j_gene: TRBJ2-2
v_gene: TRBV29-1

CDR3aa: CASSLRVAFDEQFF
CDR3nt: TGCGCCAGCAGCTTGAGAGTAGCGTTCGATGAGCAGTTCTTC
d_gene: -
len: 14
abundance: many
j_gene: TRBJ2-1
v_gene: TRBV5-1

CDR3aa: CASSPRREYRDEQFF
CDR3nt: TGTGCCAGCAGTCCACGCCGGGAGTACCGGGATGAGCAGTTCTTC
d_gene: -
len: 15
abundance: many
j_gene: TRBJ2-1
v_gene: TRBV6-6

CDR3aa: CSGDDRGRVNEQFF
CDR3nt: TGCAGCGGGGATGACAGGGGGCGCGTCAATGAGCAGTTCTTC
d_gene: TRBD1
len: 14
abundance: many
j_gene: TRBJ2-1
v_gene: TRBV29-1

CDR3aa: CASSTPRVALYNEQFF
CDR3nt: TGTGCCAGCAGTACCCCCCGGGTTGCCCTTTACAATGAGCAGTTCTTC
d_gene: -
len: 16
abundance: -
j_gene: TRBJ2-1
v_gene: TRBV12-3/TRBV12-4

CDR3aa: CSARAGLSYNEQFF
CDR3nt: TGCAGTGCTAGAGCCGGACTTTCCTACAATGAGCAGTTCTTC
d_gene: -
len: 14
abundance: many
j_gene: TRBJ2-1
v_gene: TRBV20-1

CDR3aa: CAIRTDRPEHLDTQYF
CDR3nt: TGTGCCATCAGAACGGACAGGCCGGAACATTTGGATACGCAGTATTTT
d_gene: TRBD1
len: 16
abundance: many
j_gene: TRBJ2-3
v_gene: TRBV10-3

CDR3aa: CSVNRRGNEQFF
CDR3nt: TGCAGTGTGAATAGGAGGGGCAATGAGCAGTTCTTC
d_gene: -
len: 12
abundance: -
j_gene: TRBJ2-1
v_gene: TRBV20-1

CDR3aa: CASSLSLGQEGGYTF
CDR3nt: TGCGCCAGCAGCTTGAGTCTGGGACAGGAAGGTGGCTACACCTTC
d_gene: TRBD1
len: 15
abundance: many
j_gene: TRBJ1-2
v_gene: TRBV5-1

CDR3aa: CSAQGAAGAIDTQYF
CDR3nt: TGCAGTGCTCAAGGGGCAGCGGGAGCTATCGATACGCAGTATTTT
d_gene: TRBD2
len: 15
abundance: many
j_gene: TRBJ2-3
v_gene: TRBV20-1

CDR3aa: CASSPQGGKETQYF
CDR3nt: TGCGCCAGCAGCCCTCAGGGGGGGAAAGAGACCCAGTACTTC
d_gene: -
len: 14
abundance: many
j_gene: TRBJ2-5
v_gene: TRBV5-1

CDR3aa: CASSRNRGLNSYF
CDR3nt: TGTGCCAGCAGTCGTAACAGGGGGCTGAATTCGTATTTT
d_gene: TRBD1
len: 13
abundance: few
j_gene: TRBJ2-3
v_gene: TRBV12-3/TRBV12-4

CDR3aa: CATAKLAAHNEQFF
CDR3nt: TGTGCCACCGCGAAACTAGCGGCCCACAATGAGCAGTTCTTC
d_gene: TRBD2
len: 14
abundance: many
j_gene: TRBJ2-1
v_gene: TRBV2

CDR3aa: CASREQGLNTQYF
CDR3nt: TGCGCCAGCAGGGAACAGGGGCTAAATACGCAGTATTTT
d_gene: TRBD1
len: 13
abundance: many
j_gene: TRBJ2-3
v_gene: TRBV5-1

CDR3aa: CASSPTGAPGEKLFF
CDR3nt: TGTGCCAGCAGCCCCACCGGCGCCCCAGGGGAAAAACTGTTTTTT
d_gene: -
len: 15
abundance: many
j_gene: TRBJ1-4
v_gene: TRBV7-2

CDR3aa: CASSPNGQGKNEKLFF
CDR3nt: TGCGCCAGCAGCCCCAACGGACAGGGCAAGAACGAAAAACTGTTTTTT
d_gene: TRBD1
len: 16
abundance: many
j_gene: TRBJ1-4
v_gene: TRBV5-1